The clone carrying this TCR beta chain is medium-sized within its sample. Its specificity is unknown. V lost 2 bases and J 3 bases, leaving 8 bases between the germline ends. Germline V gives CDR1 MRHNA, CDR2 SNTAGT. This CDR3 spans 14 amino acids. Only in-frame clones appear in the TCRdb table, and some are missing; sequencing was by immunoSEQ multiplex PCR. The sample lists some 160,000 clones, approximately 91% occurring once. This entry comes from a study of T cell responses to AZD1222 COVID-19 vaccine. Whole-study results and caveats: Close to half of all spike-specific TCRs reportedly target regions of the variants that are unmutated.

The receptor comes from an adult who received the AZD1222 COVID-19 vaccine. The V call is TRBV6-4, the J call TRBJ2-1; possibly TRBD2 for D (5 bases). The material was peripheral blood, obtained 28 days after the second AZD1222 dose. This CDR3 reads CASSDEGDYNEQFF. The CDR3 DNA follows: TGTGCCAGCAGTGACGAGGGCGACTACAATGAGCAGTTCTTC.